This T cell receptor beta chain was retrieved from a study of T cells of healthy individuals. TCRdb recomputed calls from the 5' RACE reads with MiXCR, one row per CDR3 protein. The table records around 63,000 distinct CDR3 sequences, about 16% of them present only once. Ten or more counts support this clonotype. In germline, CDR1 is SQVTM, CDR2 ANQGSEA. The CDR3 length is 13 residues. V lost 4 bases and J lost 2, with 10 bases in between. The TCR sequence derives from a human donor in good health. This chain uses TRBV29-1 with TRBJ2-3; D gene unclear. CDR3 DNA: TGCAGCGTTGGTGGTCAGACCACAGATACGCAGTATTTT. Protein: CSVGGQTTDTQYF.